Listed below are T cell receptor beta chains from one sample, sequenced in a study of blood T cells in healthy people across ages. TCRdb re-called the 5' RACE reads with MiXCR, one entry per CDR3 protein. The data contain approximately 810,000 distinct CDR3 sequences, 35% to 40% of them singletons. The sequenced material came from blood. These receptors were collected from a man aged 18-30 years in good health. The CDR3 runs from the conserved cysteine through the conserved F or W. The D gene is left open where the match is weak. Where a row states a size, it is once, few, many or the class of an expanded clone; other rows omit it.

v_call,j_call,cdr3_length,d_call,clone_size,cdr3_nt,cdr3_aa
TRBV7-2,TRBJ2-7,16,TRBD1,.,TGTGCCAGCAGCTTAGCGGGCGGACAGGTTTACAATGAGCAGTACTTC,CASSLAGGQVYNEQYF
TRBV20-1,TRBJ2-5,16,TRBD2,.,TGCAGTGCTAGAGATATGGAGGGACTAGCGGTCGAGACCCAGTACTTC,CSARDMEGLAVETQYF
TRBV5-1,TRBJ1-4,18,TRBD1,.,TGCGCCAGCAGCTCAGGGACAGGGCGCCTCGACTTTAGTGAAAAACTGTTTTTT,CASSSGTGRLDFSEKLFF
TRBV27,TRBJ1-2,13,.,few,TGTGCCAGCAGTGCCGGACAGTTTAGGGGCTACACCTTC,CASSAGQFRGYTF
TRBV18,TRBJ2-1,17,.,.,TGTGCCAGCTCGCGACGGAACCTAGGGGAGATTTACAATGAGCAGTTCTTC,CASSRRNLGEIYNEQFF
TRBV12-3/TRBV12-4,TRBJ2-4,23,TRBD2,.,TGTGCCAGCAGTTTAGGGTTGTTCGGAGCGGGGGCCCGGGGAATACTAGCCAAAAACATTCAGTACTTC,CASSLGLFGAGARGILAKNIQYF
TRBV21-1,TRBJ2-7,16,.,few,TGTGCCAGGGGTTTAGGGGGACAGTCCCCTCCCTACGAGCAGTACTTC,CARGLGGQSPPYEQYF
TRBV25-1,TRBJ1-1,15,.,.,TGTGCCAGCGGAACACGCCGGGACGGGAACACTGAAGCTTTCTTT,CASGTRRDGNTEAFF
TRBV6-2/TRBV6-3,TRBJ2-7,14,.,few,TGTGCCAGCAGTTCCCGGACCCGGTCCTACGAGCAGTACTTC,CASSSRTRSYEQYF
TRBV4-1,TRBJ1-5,15,.,.,TGCGCCAGCAGCCAAGATGGGCAATTTAATCAGCCCCAGCATTTT,CASSQDGQFNQPQHF
TRBV6-5,TRBJ1-4,15,TRBD1,.,TGTGCCAGCAGTTACACGACAGGGGCTAATGAAAAACTGTTTTTT,CASSYTTGANEKLFF
TRBV7-8,TRBJ2-7,13,.,.,TGTGCCAGCAGCTTAGGACAGACTGGAGAGCAGTACTTC,CASSLGQTGEQYF
TRBV9,TRBJ2-1,16,TRBD2,many,TGTGCCAGCGGGGTCGAGGGACTAGGGTTACTCGATGAGCAGTTCTTC,CASGVEGLGLLDEQFF
TRBV7-6,TRBJ2-1,14,.,once,TGTGCCAGCAGCTCTACTCAGAGTTTCAATGAGCAGTTCTTC,CASSSTQSFNEQFF
TRBV7-2,TRBJ2-1,15,.,.,TGTGCCAGCAGCTCACAGGGCAGGTCAAGGAATGAGCAGTTCTTC,CASSSQGRSRNEQFF
TRBV20-1,TRBJ2-5,15,TRBD2,.,TGCAGTGCTAGAGGATTTGGCGGGAGTAGGGAGACCCAGTACTTC,CSARGFGGSRETQYF
TRBV10-3,TRBJ2-5,14,TRBD1,.,TGTGCCATCAGTGGGGACAGCTACCAAGAGACCCAGTACTTC,CAISGDSYQETQYF
TRBV4-3,TRBJ2-5,17,.,few,TGCGCCAGCAGCCGGTCAGCCGGGGCCAGGCGGCTAGAGACCCAGTACTTC,CASSRSAGARRLETQYF
TRBV20-1,TRBJ2-7,15,.,few,TGCAGTGCTAGAGCCGAGGATTCGGGAGACTACGAGCAGTACTTC,CSARAEDSGDYEQYF
TRBV7-2,TRBJ2-1,15,.,.,TGTGCCAGCAGCTCACAGGGAGCGGGATTCGAGACCCAGTTCTTC,CASSSQGAGFETQFF
TRBV5-1,TRBJ1-6,15,.,many,TGCGCCAGCAGCTTGGGCGCGGGGTCAGATTCACCCCTCCACTTT,CASSLGAGSDSPLHF
TRBV29-1,TRBJ1-1,15,TRBD1,few,TGCAGCGTTGAAGGGACAGGGGGCTTGGACACTGAAGCTTTCTTT,CSVEGTGGLDTEAFF
TRBV7-6,TRBJ1-4,16,.,.,TGTGCCAGCAGCTTAGAAGCCAGGGCGCCTAATGAAAAACTGTTTTTT,CASSLEARAPNEKLFF
TRBV6-5,TRBJ2-3,15,.,.,TGTGCCAGCAGCCGACCGGGATTCCCCACAGATACGCAGTATTTT,CASSRPGFPTDTQYF
TRBV6-6,TRBJ2-3,14,.,few,TGTGCCAGCAGTCAAGGACCCAGCACAGATACGCAGTATTTT,CASSQGPSTDTQYF
TRBV6-5,TRBJ2-3,15,TRBD1,few,TGTGCCAGCAGCAGGGGGGACAGGGGCACAGATACGCAGTATTTT,CASSRGDRGTDTQYF
TRBV12-3/TRBV12-4,TRBJ1-1,13,TRBD1,.,TGTGCCAGCACTGGACAGGGGATGACTGAAGCTTTCTTT,CASTGQGMTEAFF
TRBV25-1,TRBJ2-2,15,TRBD1,once,TGTGCCAGCAGTGAAGTGGGCAGGGGGATCGGGGAGCTGTTTTTT,CASSEVGRGIGELFF
TRBV18,TRBJ1-6,16,TRBD1,.,TGTGCCAGCTCATCCGGGACAGGGGGTACTAATTCACCCCTCCACTTT,CASSSGTGGTNSPLHF
TRBV4-1,TRBJ2-5,14,.,few,TGCGCCAGCCGCTCTAGTCCCTTGCAGAATGAGCAGTACTTC,CASRSSPLQNEQYF
TRBV6-6,TRBJ2-2,15,.,.,TGTGCCAGCAGGCCGCCTCCGGGCAACACCGGGGAGCTGTTTTTT,CASRPPPGNTGELFF
TRBV6-2/TRBV6-3,TRBJ2-2,14,.,.,TGTGCCAGCAGAGACGGGTCGGGGACCGGGGAGCTGTTTTTT,CASRDGSGTGELFF
TRBV5-5,TRBJ2-3,15,.,few,TGTGCCAGCAGCTCTGTAGCGACTAGCACAGATACGCAGTATTTT,CASSSVATSTDTQYF
TRBV6-1,TRBJ2-1,18,.,once,TGTGCCAGCAGTGAAGCTGGAGGCCGCGCCTCATATTACAATGAGCAGTTCTTC,CASSEAGGRASYYNEQFF
TRBV25-1,TRBJ2-2,12,.,.,TGTGCCAGCATGCAGAACACCGGGGAGCTGTTTTTT,CASMQNTGELFF
TRBV25-1,TRBJ1-1,15,.,once,TGTGCCAGCACGACCACGGACAGATTGAACACTGAAGCTTTCTTT,CASTTTDRLNTEAFF
TRBV27,TRBJ2-7,13,.,few,TGTGCCAGCAGTGTATCAGGTGTCTACGAGCAGTACTTC,CASSVSGVYEQYF
TRBV2,TRBJ1-1,17,.,.,TGTGCCAGCAGTGAAGCGAGATATAGGGTTTATCACACTGAAGCTTTCTTT,CASSEARYRVYHTEAFF
TRBV7-2,TRBJ2-5,20,.,.,TGTGCCAGCAGCTTAGTTGTCGGTTGGGCCAGCTGGGGGTTGCAAGAGACCCAGTACTTC,CASSLVVGWASWGLQETQYF
TRBV20-1,TRBJ2-2,11,.,.,TGCAGTGCTAAGGGCACCGGGGAGCTGTTTTTT,CSAKGTGELFF
TRBV12-3/TRBV12-4,TRBJ2-3,15,TRBD2,few,TGTGCCAGCACCTCTGGTGGGGGGGTCACAGATACGCAGTATTTT,CASTSGGGVTDTQYF
TRBV29-1,TRBJ1-2,15,.,many,TGCAGCGTTGAAATTAGCCCAGAGGCTAACTATGGCTACACCTTC,CSVEISPEANYGYTF
TRBV5-1,TRBJ1-1,15,TRBD1,.,TGCGCCAGCATCTCCCGACAGGGAGCGAACACTGAAGCTTTCTTT,CASISRQGANTEAFF
TRBV12-3/TRBV12-4,TRBJ2-1,12,.,.,TGTGCCAGCAGTTCCCCTCCCGGGGCCCAGTTCTTC,CASSSPPGAQFF
TRBV6-2/TRBV6-3,TRBJ1-2,15,.,few,TGTGCCAGCAGCCGCCGGGACATCCGGAACTATGGCTACACCTTC,CASSRRDIRNYGYTF
TRBV7-2,TRBJ2-3,14,TRBD1,few,TGTGCCAGCAGCGGGGCAGGGGGCATAGATACGCAGTATTTT,CASSGAGGIDTQYF
TRBV21-1,TRBJ2-2,15,.,.,TGTGCCAGCAGCAAGGGACAGGGGAGCACCGGGGAGCTGTTTTTT,CASSKGQGSTGELFF
TRBV12-3/TRBV12-4,TRBJ2-3,13,.,once,TGTGCCAGCAGTGTTACCAGGGATGATACGGAGTATTTT,CASSVTRDDTEYF
TRBV2,TRBJ1-5,17,TRBD1,few,TGTGCCAGCAGTGTCACCGACAGGGTTTATAGCAATCAGCCCCAGCATTTT,CASSVTDRVYSNQPQHF
TRBV4-1,TRBJ1-6,17,.,few,TGCGCCAGCAGCCAAGCTACGCAGGACACGGGTAATTCACCCCTCCACTTT,CASSQATQDTGNSPLHF
TRBV19,TRBJ1-2,15,.,.,TGTGCCAGTACTACGGACACCAGAGTAAACTATGGCTACACCTTC,CASTTDTRVNYGYTF
TRBV4-1,TRBJ2-7,15,.,.,TGCGCCAGCAGCCATGAAGGGACGGTGGGTCGCGAGCAGTACTTC,CASSHEGTVGREQYF
TRBV29-1,TRBJ2-2,14,.,few,TGCAGCGTTGAAAGGGTCCCGAACACCGGGGAGCTGTTTTTT,CSVERVPNTGELFF